This T cell receptor beta chain was profiled in a study of T cells in localized non-small cell lung cancer. Study findings and constraints: Compared with tumor, uninvolved adjacent lung displayed greater T cell clonality, ranking highest overall. Increased T cell density in blood showed an association with longer overall survival. A median of 57 of the top 100 tumor clones appeared in adjacent lung, which was paired and uninvolved.

Comment on this clone: Antigen: not known.

TCRdb's copy holds only in-frame clones and misses some; the assay was immunoSEQ multiplex PCR. This table has about 24,000 clones, over 75% appearing once. Sequences were derived from peripheral blood, sampled before any cancer treatment. This receptor was identified in a male donor older than 55 with stage I squamous cell lung carcinoma.

CDR3 sequence (DNA): TGTGCCAGCAGCTTGACTAGCGGGAGTGGTGATACGCAGTATTTT. Its translation: CASSLTSGSGDTQYF. The gene calls are TRBV5-5 and TRBJ2-3, with 11 bases that match TRBD2. This CDR3 region has 15 residues. CDR1 and CDR2 (germline): SGHKS, YYEKEE (reference sequence). J gave up 6 bases and V 1 base, and 4 bases lay outside the gene matches.